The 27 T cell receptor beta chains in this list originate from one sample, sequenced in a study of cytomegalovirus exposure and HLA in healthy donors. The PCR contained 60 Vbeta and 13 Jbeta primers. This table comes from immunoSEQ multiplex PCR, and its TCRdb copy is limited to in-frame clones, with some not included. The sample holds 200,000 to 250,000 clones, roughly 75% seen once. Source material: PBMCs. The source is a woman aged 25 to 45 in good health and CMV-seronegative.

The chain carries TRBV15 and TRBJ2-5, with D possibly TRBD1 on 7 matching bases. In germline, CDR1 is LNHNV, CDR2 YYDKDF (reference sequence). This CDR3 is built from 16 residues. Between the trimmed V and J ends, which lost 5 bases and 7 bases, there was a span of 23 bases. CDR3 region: CATSRPVGQGEATQYF. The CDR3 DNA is TGTGCCACCAGCCGGCCGGTCGGGCAGGGGGAGGCGACCCAGTACTTC.

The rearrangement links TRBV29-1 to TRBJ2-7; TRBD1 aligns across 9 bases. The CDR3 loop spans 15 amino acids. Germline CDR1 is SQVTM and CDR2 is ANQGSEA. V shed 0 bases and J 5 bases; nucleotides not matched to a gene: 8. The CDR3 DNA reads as TGCAGCGTTGAAGAGTTAGGACAGGGGATCAACGAGCAGTACTTC. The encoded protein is CSVEELGQGINEQYF.

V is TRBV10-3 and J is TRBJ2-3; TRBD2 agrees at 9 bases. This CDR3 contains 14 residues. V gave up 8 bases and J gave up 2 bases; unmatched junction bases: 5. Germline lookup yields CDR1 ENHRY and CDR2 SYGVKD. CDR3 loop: CAIQREATTDTQYF. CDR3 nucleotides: TGTGCCATCCAGCGGGAGGCAACCACAGATACGCAGTATTTT.

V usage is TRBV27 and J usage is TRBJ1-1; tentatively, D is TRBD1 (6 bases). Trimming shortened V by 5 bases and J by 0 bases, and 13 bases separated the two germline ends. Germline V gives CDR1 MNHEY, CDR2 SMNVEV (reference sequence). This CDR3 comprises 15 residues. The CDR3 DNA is TGTGCCAGCAGTCCGTCACAGGGCATGAACACTGAAGCTTTCTTT. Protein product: CASSPSQGMNTEAFF.

CDR3 region: CASSFILGESEQFF. CDR3 bases: TGTGCCAGCAGTTTCATCCTAGGAGAAAGCGAGCAGTTCTTC. This chain connects TRBV6-5 to TRBJ2-1, with D unresolved. Germline CDR1 MNHEY, CDR2 SVGAGI. Trimming removed 4 bases from V and 10 bases from J, with 17 bases in between. The CDR3 is made up of 14 amino acids.

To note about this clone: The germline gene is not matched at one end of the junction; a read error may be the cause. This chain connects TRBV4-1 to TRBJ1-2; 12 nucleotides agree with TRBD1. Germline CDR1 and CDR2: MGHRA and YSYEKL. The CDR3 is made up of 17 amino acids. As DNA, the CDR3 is TGCGCCAGCAGCCAAGATTTCGGGACAGGGGGCGCGTCTGGCTACTTCTTC. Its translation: CASSQDFGTGGASGYFF.

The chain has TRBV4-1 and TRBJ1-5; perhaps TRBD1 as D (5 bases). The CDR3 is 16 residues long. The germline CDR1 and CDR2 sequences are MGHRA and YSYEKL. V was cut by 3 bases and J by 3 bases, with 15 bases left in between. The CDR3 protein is CASSQTLGGTNQPQHF. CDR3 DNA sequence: TGCGCCAGCAGCCAGACCCTTGGGGGGACCAATCAGCCCCAGCATTTT.

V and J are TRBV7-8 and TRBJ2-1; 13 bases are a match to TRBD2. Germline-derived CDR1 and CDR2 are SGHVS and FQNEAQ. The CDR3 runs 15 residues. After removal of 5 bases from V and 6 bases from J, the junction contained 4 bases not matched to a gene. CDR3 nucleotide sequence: TGTGCCAGCAGCCTGGGACTAGCGGGAAGCAATGAGCAGTTCTTC. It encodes CASSLGLAGSNEQFF.

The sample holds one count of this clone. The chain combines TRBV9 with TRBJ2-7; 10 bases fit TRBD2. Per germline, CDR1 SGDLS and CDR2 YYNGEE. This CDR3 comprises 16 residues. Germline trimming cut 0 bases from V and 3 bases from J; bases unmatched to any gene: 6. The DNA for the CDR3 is TGTGCCAGCAGCGTAGGTGAAGCGGGGGGGATCTACGAGCAGTACTTC. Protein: CASSVGEAGGIYEQYF.

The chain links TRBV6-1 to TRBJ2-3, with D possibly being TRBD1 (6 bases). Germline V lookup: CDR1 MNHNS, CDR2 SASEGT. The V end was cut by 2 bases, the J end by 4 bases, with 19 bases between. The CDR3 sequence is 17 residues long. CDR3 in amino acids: CASSERGNGGAADTQYF. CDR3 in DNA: TGTGCCAGCAGTGAAAGGGGCAATGGGGGCGCGGCAGATACGCAGTATTTT.

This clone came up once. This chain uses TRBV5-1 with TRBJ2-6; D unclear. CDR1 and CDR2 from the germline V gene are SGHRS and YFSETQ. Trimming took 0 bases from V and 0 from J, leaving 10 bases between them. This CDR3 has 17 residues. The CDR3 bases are TGCGCCAGCAGCTTGGGTCACACCTCCTCTGGGGCCAACGTCCTGACTTTC. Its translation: CASSLGHTSSGANVLTF.

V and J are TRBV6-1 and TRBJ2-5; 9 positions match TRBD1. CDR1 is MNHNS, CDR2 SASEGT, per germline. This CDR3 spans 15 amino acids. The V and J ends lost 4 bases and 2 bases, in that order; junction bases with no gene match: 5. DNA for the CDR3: TGTGCCAGCAGTGTTCCCGGGACAGGGCAAGAGACCCAGTACTTC. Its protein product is CASSVPGTGQETQYF.

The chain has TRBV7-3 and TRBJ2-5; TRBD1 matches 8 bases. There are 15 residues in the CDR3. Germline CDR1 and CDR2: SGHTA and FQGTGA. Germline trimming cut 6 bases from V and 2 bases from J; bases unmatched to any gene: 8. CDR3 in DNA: TGTGCCAGCAGTATGTCAGGGGACAGGCAAGAGACCCAGTACTTC. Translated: CASSMSGDRQETQYF.

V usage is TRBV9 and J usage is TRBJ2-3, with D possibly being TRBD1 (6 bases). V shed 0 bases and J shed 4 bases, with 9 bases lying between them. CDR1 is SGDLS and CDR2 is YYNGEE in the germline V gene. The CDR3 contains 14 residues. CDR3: CASSVVGAADTQYF. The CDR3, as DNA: TGTGCCAGCAGCGTAGTGGGGGCAGCAGATACGCAGTATTTT.

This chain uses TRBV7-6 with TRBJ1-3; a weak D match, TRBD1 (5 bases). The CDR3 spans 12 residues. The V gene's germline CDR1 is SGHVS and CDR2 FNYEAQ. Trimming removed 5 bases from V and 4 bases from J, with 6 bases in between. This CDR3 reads CASSPGGNTIYF. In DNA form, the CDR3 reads TGTGCCAGCAGCCCAGGGGGAAACACCATATATTTT.

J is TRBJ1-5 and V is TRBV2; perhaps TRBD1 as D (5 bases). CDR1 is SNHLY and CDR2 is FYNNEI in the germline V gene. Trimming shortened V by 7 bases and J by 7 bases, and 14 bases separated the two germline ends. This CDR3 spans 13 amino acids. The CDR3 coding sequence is TGTGCCAGCAAAGGGAGGGGAGCCCAGCCCCAGCATTTT. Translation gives CASKGRGAQPQHF.

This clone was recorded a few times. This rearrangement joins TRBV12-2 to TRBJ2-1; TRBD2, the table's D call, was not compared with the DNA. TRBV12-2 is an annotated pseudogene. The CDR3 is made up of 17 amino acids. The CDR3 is CASRLAYGKSSYNEQFF. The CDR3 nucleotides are TGTGCAAGTCGCTTAGCGTACGGGAAAAGCTCCTACAATGAGCAGTTCTTC.

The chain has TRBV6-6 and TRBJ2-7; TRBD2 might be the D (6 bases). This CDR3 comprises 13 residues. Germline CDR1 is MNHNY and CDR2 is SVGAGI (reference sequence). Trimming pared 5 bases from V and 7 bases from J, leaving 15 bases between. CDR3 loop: CASSPGGGWEQYF. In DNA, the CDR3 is TGTGCCAGCAGTCCCGGGGGAGGTTGGGAGCAGTACTTC.

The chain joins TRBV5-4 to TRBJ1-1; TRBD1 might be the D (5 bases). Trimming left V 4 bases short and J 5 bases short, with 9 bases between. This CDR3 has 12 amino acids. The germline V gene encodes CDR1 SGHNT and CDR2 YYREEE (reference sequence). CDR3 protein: CASSGASTEAFF. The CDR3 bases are TGTGCCAGCAGCGGGGCCTCGACTGAAGCTTTCTTT.

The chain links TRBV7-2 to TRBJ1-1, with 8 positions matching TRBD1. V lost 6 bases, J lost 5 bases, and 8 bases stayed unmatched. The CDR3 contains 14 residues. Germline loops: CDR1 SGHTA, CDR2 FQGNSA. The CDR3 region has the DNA TGTGCCAGCAGACCGACAGGGGAGATAACTGAAGCTTTCTTT. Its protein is CASRPTGEITEAFF.

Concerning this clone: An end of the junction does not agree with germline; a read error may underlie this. The CDR3 DNA is TGCGCCAGCAGCCAGACAGCCCCCAATGGGCAGTTCTTC. Translation gives CASSQTAPNGQFF. The V call is TRBV4-1, the J call TRBJ2-1, with D maybe TRBD1 (5 bases). The CDR3 runs to 13 residues. Germline V gene lookup returns CDR1 MGHRA and CDR2 YSYEKL.

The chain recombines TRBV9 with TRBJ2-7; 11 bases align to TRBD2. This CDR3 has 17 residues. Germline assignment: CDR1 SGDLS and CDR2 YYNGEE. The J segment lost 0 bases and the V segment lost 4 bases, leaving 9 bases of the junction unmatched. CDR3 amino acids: CASSPHLAGGSSYEQYF. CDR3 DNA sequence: TGTGCCAGCAGCCCCCATCTAGCGGGGGGTAGCTCCTACGAGCAGTACTTC. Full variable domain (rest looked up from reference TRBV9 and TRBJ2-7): DSGVTQTPKHLITATGQRVTLRCSPRSGDLSVYWYQQSLDQGLQFLIQYYNGEERAKGNILERFSAQQFPDLHSELNLSSLELGDSALYFCASSPHLAGGSSYEQYFGPGTRLTVT.

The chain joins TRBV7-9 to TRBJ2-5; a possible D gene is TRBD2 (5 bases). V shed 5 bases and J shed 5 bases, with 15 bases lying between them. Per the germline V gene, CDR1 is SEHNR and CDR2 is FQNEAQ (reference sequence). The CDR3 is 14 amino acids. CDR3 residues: CASSLAEGRETQYF. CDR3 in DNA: TGTGCCAGCAGCCTCGCTGAGGGTAGGGAGACCCAGTACTTC.

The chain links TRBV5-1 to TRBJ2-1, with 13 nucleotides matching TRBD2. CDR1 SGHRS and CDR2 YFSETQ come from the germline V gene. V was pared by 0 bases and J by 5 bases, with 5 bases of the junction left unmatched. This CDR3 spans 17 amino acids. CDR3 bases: TGCGCCAGCAGCTTGGAACCGACTAGCGGGAGGCACAATGAGCAGTTCTTC. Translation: CASSLEPTSGRHNEQFF.

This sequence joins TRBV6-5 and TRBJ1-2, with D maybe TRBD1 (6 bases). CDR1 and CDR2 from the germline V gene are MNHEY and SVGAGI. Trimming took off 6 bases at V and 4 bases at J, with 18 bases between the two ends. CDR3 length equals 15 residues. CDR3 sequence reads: CASRAGVVGSYGYTF. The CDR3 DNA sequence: TGTGCCAGCAGGGCAGGGGTAGTGGGAAGCTATGGCTACACCTTC.

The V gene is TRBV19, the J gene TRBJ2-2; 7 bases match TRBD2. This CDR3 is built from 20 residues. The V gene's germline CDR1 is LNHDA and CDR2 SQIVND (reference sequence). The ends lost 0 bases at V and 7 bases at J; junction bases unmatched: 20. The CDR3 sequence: CASSIDPAPPWAGDGGELFF. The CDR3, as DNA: TGTGCCAGTAGTATAGATCCCGCCCCCCCTTGGGCGGGAGATGGCGGGGAGCTGTTTTTT.

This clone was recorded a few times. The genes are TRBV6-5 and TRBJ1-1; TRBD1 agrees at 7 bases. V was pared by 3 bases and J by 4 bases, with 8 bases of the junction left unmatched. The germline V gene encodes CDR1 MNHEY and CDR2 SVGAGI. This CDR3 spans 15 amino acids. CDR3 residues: CASSYKGAVSTEAFF. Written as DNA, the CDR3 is TGTGCCAGCAGTTATAAGGGGGCTGTTAGCACTGAAGCTTTCTTT.